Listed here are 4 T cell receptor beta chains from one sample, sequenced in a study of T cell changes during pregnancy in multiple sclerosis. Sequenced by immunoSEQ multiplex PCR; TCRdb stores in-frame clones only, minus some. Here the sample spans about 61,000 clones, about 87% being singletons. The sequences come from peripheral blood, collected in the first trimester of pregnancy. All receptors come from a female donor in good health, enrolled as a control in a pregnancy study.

Written as DNA, the CDR3 is TGTGCCAGCAGCTTAGGGAAACTAGCGGGCACAGATACGCAGTATTTT. It yields the protein CASSLGKLAGTDTQYF. V is TRBV7-8 and J is TRBJ2-3, with 8 bases identical to TRBD2. Germline loops: CDR1 SGHVS, CDR2 FQNEAQ. V lost 1 base to trimming and J lost 1 base; unmatched junction nucleotides: 4. This CDR3 comprises 16 residues.

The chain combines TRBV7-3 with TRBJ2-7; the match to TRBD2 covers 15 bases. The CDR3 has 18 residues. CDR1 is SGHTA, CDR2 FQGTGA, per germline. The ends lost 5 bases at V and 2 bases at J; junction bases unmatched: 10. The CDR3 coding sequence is TGTGCCAGCAGCCCAACACCGGGACTAGCGGGGGGACCCTACGAGCAGTACTTC. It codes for CASSPTPGLAGGPYEQYF. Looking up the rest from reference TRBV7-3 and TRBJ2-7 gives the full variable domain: GAGVSQTPSNKVTEKGKYVELRCDPISGHTALYWYRQSLGQGPEFLIYFQGTGAADDSGLPNDRFFAVRPEGSVSTLKIQRTERGDSAVYLCASSPTPGLAGGPYEQYFGPGTRLTVT.

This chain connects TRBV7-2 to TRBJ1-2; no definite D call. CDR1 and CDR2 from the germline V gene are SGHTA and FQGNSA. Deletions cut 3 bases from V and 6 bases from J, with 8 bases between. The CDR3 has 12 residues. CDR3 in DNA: TGTGCCAGCAGCTTCCCCACACATGGCTACACCTTC. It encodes CASSFPTHGYTF.

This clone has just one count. In DNA form, the CDR3 reads TGCAGCGGAGGGAGGTTGAACACTGAAGCTTTCTTT. Its translation is CSGGRLNTEAFF. This chain uses TRBV29-1 with TRBJ1-1; D is undetermined. Germline V lookup: CDR1 SQVTM, CDR2 ANQGSEA. V lost 7 bases to trimming and J lost 0 bases, with 9 bases between them. CDR3 length: 12 amino acids.